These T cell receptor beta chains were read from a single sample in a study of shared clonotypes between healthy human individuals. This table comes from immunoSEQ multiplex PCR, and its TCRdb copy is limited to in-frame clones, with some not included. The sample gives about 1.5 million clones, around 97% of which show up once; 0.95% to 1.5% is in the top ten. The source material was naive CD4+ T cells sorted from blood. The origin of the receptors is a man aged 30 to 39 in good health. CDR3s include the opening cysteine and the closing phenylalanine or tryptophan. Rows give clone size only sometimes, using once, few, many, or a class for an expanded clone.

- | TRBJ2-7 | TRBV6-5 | CASRGQVGSYEQYF
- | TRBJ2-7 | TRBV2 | CASRGTLVDEQYF
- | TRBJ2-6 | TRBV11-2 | CASSLRASSNSGANVLTF
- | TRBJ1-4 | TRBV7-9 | CASSGDTEKLFF
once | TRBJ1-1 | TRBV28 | CASSASLQGPTEAFF
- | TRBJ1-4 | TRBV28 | CASFDRGGEKLFF
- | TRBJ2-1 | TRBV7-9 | CASSLRLNEQFF
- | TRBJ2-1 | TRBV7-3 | CASSSPGHHYNEQFF
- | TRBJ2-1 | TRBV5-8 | CASSLGEGYNEQFF
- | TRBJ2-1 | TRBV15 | CATSKGGLGAYNEQFF
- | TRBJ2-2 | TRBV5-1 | CASSLRPSNTGELFF
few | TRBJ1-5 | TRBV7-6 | CASSLEVSNQPQHF
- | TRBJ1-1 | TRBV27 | CASSWTGVVSEAFF
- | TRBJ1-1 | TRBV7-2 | CASSLLWDPLAAFF
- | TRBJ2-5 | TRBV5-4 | CASRKGGGETQYF
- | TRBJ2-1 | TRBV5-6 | CASSLFGIQGQFF
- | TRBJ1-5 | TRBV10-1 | CASGDTGQPQHF
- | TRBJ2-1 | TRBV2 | CASRLTQGGNEQFF
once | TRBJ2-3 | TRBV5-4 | CASSLVGGLTTDTQYF
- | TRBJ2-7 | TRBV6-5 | CASSYGRGPSYEQYF
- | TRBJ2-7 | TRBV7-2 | CASSFGTGALYEQYF
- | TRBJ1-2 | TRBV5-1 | CASSLEGTEGYTF
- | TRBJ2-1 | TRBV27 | CASSLSVPSGRVYNEQFF
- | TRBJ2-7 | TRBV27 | CASSLWNGLLGEQYF
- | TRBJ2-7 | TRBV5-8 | CASSPRAGGPNEQYF
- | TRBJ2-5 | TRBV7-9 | CASSSGQHQIGTQYF
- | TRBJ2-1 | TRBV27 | CASSFLAVGSYNEQFF
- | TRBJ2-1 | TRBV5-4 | CASSLPGGYNEQFF
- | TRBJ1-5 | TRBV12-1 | CASSFEGINQPQHF
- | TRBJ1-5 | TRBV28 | CASGGRANQPQHF
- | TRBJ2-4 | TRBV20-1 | CSARGAREDF
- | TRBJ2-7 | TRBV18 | CASSPSRTGATLGYF
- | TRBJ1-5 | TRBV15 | CATSKGGQENQPQHF
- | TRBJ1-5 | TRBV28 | CASSAPTRSGLGQPQHF
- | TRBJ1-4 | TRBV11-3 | CASSLEEERDEKLFF
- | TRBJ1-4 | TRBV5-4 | CASSLEPGFATNEKLFF
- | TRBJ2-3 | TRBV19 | CASSIDQRSDTKYF